This TCR beta chain derives from a study of naive and memory T cell subsets. Study-wide findings and caveats: This RNA-based method may be sensitive to activation-related transcript changes.

Adult healthy volunteers gave 2.5 ml peripheral blood for whole-blood RNA. An oligonucleotide containing a UMI was ligated to the 3' end of TCR cDNA. Cells were not sorted; total RNA input targeted roughly 1 to 1,100 ng. For blood and skin samples, reverse transcription used TCR alpha and beta constant primers. TCRdb re-derived calls from the 5' RACE reads in MiXCR, one entry per CDR3 protein. The sample shows about 22,000 distinct CDR3 sequences, around 4% of them seen only once. This clonotype was seen ten or more times. Its specificity is unknown. The clonotype was recovered from a male donor in good health.

The CDR3 sequence: CAISEWTVYEQYF. CDR3 sequence (DNA): TGTGCCATCAGTGAATGGACAGTCTACGAGCAGTACTTC. J is TRBJ2-7 and V is TRBV10-3; D is possibly TRBD1 (6 bases). Trimming stripped 3 bases from V and 3 bases from J, with 9 bases between. This CDR3 is 13 amino acids long. Germline values: CDR1 ENHRY, CDR2 SYGVKD.